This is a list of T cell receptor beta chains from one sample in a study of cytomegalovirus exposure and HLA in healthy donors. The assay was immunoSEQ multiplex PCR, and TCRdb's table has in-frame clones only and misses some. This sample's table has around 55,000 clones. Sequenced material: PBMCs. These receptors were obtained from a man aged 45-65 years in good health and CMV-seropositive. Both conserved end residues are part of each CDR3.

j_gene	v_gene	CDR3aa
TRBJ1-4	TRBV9	CASSSWTGGTTNEKLFF
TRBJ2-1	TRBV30	CAWSALTRHGTVRSSYNEQFF
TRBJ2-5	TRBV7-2	CASSLGGLEETQYF
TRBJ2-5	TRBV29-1	CSVGPSGIQETQYF
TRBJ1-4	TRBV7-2	CASSWKTGGNEKLFF
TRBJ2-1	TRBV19	CASSIERPGLVFVDEQFF
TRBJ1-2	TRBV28	CASRRDRVYGYTF
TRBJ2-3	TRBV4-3	CASSHRGGGAADTQYF
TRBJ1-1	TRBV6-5	CASKLATEAFF
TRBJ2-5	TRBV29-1	CSVEGRGSQETQYF
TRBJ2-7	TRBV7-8	CASSLVVWTGQGSYEQYF
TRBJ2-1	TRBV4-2	CASSQDYGGAPGNEQFF
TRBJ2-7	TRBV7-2	CASSRSRDREEQYF
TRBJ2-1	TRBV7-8	CASSSIPRTSGERSSYNEQFF
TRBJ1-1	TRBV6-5	CASSYLGGAGTEAFF
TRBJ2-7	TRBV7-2	CASSLVGQGPYEQYF
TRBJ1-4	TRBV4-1	CASSQTVESEKLFF
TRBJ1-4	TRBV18	CASSPRTGGNEKLFF
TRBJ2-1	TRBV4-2	CASSQVPGQGANEQFF
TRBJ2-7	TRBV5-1	CASSPGQGSYEQYF
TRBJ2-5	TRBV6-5	CASTRQGGETQYF
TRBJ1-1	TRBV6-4	CASSDKANTEAFF
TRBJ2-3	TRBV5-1	CASSVSPDRGTDTQYF
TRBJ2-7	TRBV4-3	CASSQERGYEQYF
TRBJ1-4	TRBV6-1	CASSAGGLGEKLFF
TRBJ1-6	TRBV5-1	CASSLVQVRWNSPLHF
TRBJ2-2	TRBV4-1	CASSQEGLAGHTGELFF
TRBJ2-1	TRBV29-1	CSVETAGGDKKQFF
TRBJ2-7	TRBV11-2	CASSLDRAGARYEQYF
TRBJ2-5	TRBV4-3	CASSQVAGGSETQYF
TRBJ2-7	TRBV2	CASTIQREREQYF
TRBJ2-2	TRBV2	CASTRLAGGIGELFF
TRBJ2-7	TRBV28	CASSSLADLSYEQYF
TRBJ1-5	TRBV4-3	CASSQDGGTNQPQHF
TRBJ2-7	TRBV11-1	CASSPPGQGAREQYF
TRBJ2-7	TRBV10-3	CATSTSTSYEQYF
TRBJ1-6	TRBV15	CATSRDRGSPLHF
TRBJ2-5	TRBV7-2	CASSPRRRETQYF
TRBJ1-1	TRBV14	CASSPGRGKANTEAFF
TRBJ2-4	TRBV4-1	CASSQTRQGKNIQYF
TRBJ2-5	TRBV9	CASSASRLAGAGTQYF
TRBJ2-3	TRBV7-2	CASSPTNLDGGTQYF
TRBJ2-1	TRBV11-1	CASSLGAVSREQFF
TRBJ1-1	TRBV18	CASSPTGERSRGTEAFF
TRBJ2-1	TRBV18	CASSPGTSGGNEQFF
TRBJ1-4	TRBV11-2	CASSLEAGVGEKLFF
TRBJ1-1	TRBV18	CASSISQGVLTEAFF
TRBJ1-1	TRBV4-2	CASSQGQGENTEAFF
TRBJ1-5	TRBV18	CASSQGSDQPQHF
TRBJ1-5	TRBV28	CASSLQARLSNQPQHF
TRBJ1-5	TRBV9	CASSQEAFSNQPQHF
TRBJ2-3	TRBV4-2	CASSPGLATDTQYF
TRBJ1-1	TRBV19	CASSARGQNTEAFF
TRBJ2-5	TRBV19	CASSTQTSGTGQETQYF
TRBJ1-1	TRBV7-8	CASSLRGGVDTEAFF